This TCR beta chain was sequenced during a study of T cell responses to AZD1222 COVID-19 vaccine. Germline CDR1 reads MNHEY; CDR2 reads SMNVEV (reference sequence). With V trimmed by 5 bases and J by 3 bases, 8 bases remained unmatched. This CDR3 is built from 16 residues. The repertoire was sequenced with immunoSEQ multiplex PCR; TCRdb's copy has only in-frame clones and lacks some. The sample records around 200,000 clones, 88% being singletons. The clonotype comes from an adult in good health. This specimen was peripheral blood, taken on day 0 of AZD1222 vaccination. The rearrangement links TRBV27 to TRBJ2-2, with 8 positions matching TRBD2. CDR3 loop: CASSDLSGADTGELFF. CDR3 sequence (DNA): TGTGCCAGCAGTGACCTTAGCGGGGCCGACACCGGGGAGCTGTTTTTT.